Below, 7 T cell receptor beta chains from the same sample are listed, as sequenced in a study of blood T cell repertoires in COVID-19. The assay was immunoSEQ multiplex PCR, and TCRdb's table has in-frame clones only and misses some. Altogether over 200,000 clones are present, around 90% being singletons, with the ten largest covering 1.2%. Sequencing used PBMCs or T cells enriched from blood (not recorded which). The source of these receptors is a human donor in a cohort exposed to, infected with or recovered from COVID-19 (not recorded which). The donor label of this sample is uncertain.

The J gene is TRBJ2-5, the V gene TRBV30; 13 bases line up with TRBD2. CDR1 is GTSNPN, CDR2 SVGIG, per germline (reference sequence). This CDR3 is built from 15 residues. The junction had 5 bases not matched to a gene; V was cut back by 2 bases and J by 5 bases. For the CDR3, the DNA is TGTGCCTGGAGTCCCGGGACTAGCGGGGCTGAGACCCAGTACTTC. This sequence encodes CAWSPGTSGAETQYF. Looking up the rest from reference TRBV30 and TRBJ2-5 gives the full variable domain: SQTIHQWPATLVQPVGSPLSLECTVEGTSNPNLYWYRQAAGRGLQLLFYSVGIGQISSEVPQNLSASRPQDRQFILSSKKLLLSDSGFYLCAWSPGTSGAETQYFGPGTRLLVL.

The sample holds a few counts of this clone. This chain links TRBV19 with TRBJ1-1; perhaps TRBD1 as D (5 bases). This CDR3 contains 13 residues. Germline values: CDR1 LNHDA, CDR2 SQIVND (reference sequence). The V gene lost 6 bases and the J gene lost 1 base, with 9 bases spanning the gap. CDR3 sequence reads: CASRRGTNTEAFF. CDR3 nucleotide sequence: TGTGCCAGTAGACGGGGGACGAACACTGAAGCTTTCTTT.

This clone was picked up a small number of times. The chain couples TRBV5-1 to TRBJ2-7, with D maybe TRBD1 (6 bases). The CDR3 sequence is 13 residues long. V shed 5 bases and J shed 2 bases, with 11 bases lying between them. Germline CDR1 is SGHRS and CDR2 is YFSETQ. The DNA of the CDR3 is TGCGCCAGCAGTCTGGGGGCAGCCTACGAGCAGTACTTC. Translating gives CASSLGAAYEQYF.

The rearrangement links TRBV7-2 to TRBJ2-5; no firm D call. V was trimmed by 5 bases and J by 1 base, leaving 8 bases between them. Germline V gene lookup returns CDR1 SGHTA and CDR2 FQGNSA. The CDR3 totals 13 residues. The CDR3 spells CASSAASQETQYF. The CDR3 coding sequence is TGTGCCAGCAGCGCCGCTAGCCAAGAGACCCAGTACTTC.

This chain uses TRBV5-1 with TRBJ2-3; D is possibly TRBD1 (6 bases). V gave up 0 bases and J gave up 2 bases, with 13 bases separating them. CDR1 SGHRS and CDR2 YFSETQ come from the germline V gene. The CDR3 runs 16 residues. The CDR3 here is CASSLGGGDITDTQYF. In DNA, the CDR3 is TGCGCCAGCAGCTTGGGAGGGGGAGACATCACAGATACGCAGTATTTT.

The chain employs TRBV4-2 and TRBJ2-3; TRBD2 agrees at 13 bases. CDR1 and CDR2 (germline): LGHNA, YNFKEQ. The ends lost 4 bases at V and 4 bases at J; junction bases unmatched: 8. The CDR3 length is 17 residues. In nucleotides, the CDR3 is TGTGCCAGCAGCCTAGTAGAGGGACTAGCGGGACCAGATACGCAGTATTTT. Its protein product is CASSLVEGLAGPDTQYF.

The chain has TRBV9 and TRBJ2-3; 9 bases agree with TRBD1. The CDR3 covers 16 residues. V was pared by 0 bases and J by 4 bases, with 6 bases of the junction left unmatched. In germline, CDR1 is SGDLS, CDR2 YYNGEE. The CDR3 region is CASSVAGQGSADTQYF. The CDR3 nucleotides read TGTGCCAGCAGCGTAGCGGGACAGGGAAGCGCAGATACGCAGTATTTT.